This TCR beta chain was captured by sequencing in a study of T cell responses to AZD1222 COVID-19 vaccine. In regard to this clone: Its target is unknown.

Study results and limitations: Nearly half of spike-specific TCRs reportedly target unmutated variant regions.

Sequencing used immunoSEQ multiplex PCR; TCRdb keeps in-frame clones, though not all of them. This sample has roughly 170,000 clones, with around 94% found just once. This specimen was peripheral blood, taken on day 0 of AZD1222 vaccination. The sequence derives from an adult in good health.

CDR3 region: CASSLVGVVYEQYF. Written as DNA, the CDR3 is TGCGCCAGCAGCTTGGTGGGGGTAGTGTACGAGCAGTACTTC. This chain links TRBV5-1 with TRBJ2-7, with D perhaps being TRBD1 or TRBD2 (5 bases each). Germline values: CDR1 SGHRS, CDR2 YFSETQ. The CDR3 has 14 residues. V lost 0 bases and J 4 bases, leaving 11 bases between the germline ends.